This TCR beta chain was retrieved from a study of T cells in tumors after PD-1 blockade (dated by TCRdb to between 2019 and 2020). In terms of the full investigation: Exclusion criteria were prior checkpoint blockade, use of systemic immunosuppressants, or recent radiotherapy or other anti-cancer therapy within 4 weeks. Clinical response was assessed using RECIST version 1.1. To compare clonotypes in blood versus tumor, bulk TCR sequencing was run on about ten peripheral blood samples drawn from 5 patients. Some patients also continued taking vismodegib 150 mg daily during anti-PD-1 treatment. On average, peripheral blood samples had around 110,000 TCR templates (range about 23,000-290,000) and fewer than 45,000 unique clonotypes. Patients received pembrolizumab 200 mg every 3 weeks or cemiplimab 350 mg every 2 weeks. Using site-matched tumors from BCC or SCC patients sampled before and after anti-PD-1 therapy, the study carried out paired single-cell RNA and TCR sequencing. Study-level results and caveats: Roughly two fifths of the TCR clonotypes from tumors also showed up in blood, and some novel exhausted tumor clones were present in pre-treatment blood, which suggests peripheral recruitment. The source of novel T cell clones was not identified, and lymphoid organs or rare unexpanded clones within the tumor or the tumor periphery could be included among the possible sources.

The immunoSEQ platform was used to carry out deep TCRbeta sequencing. As for the authors' bioinformatics: Only productive rearrangements were exported from the immunoSEQ Analyzer for further analysis. T cell phenotypes were assigned to bulk TCRbeta clonotypes by matching the clonotypes to single-cell RNA+TCR-seq clones that had the same TCRbeta sequence. Clone enrichment in tumor was calculated as tumor frequency divided by PBMC frequency from bulk TCR sequencing. TCRs were grouped by GLIPH into specificity groups, defined as clusters of distinct TCRs likely recognizing common antigens via shared CDR3 motifs. Entries here come from immuneACCESS through TCRdb and include only in-frame sequences with V and J called. Some clones fail to appear in such tables; in the studies checked, an unresolved V gene covers under half of the shortfall, and the cause of the remainder is unknown. Clonal size and the V and J genes are those of that table, whereas D and trimming came from the DNA. The sample profile shows 60,000 to 75,000 clones; less than 85% of them were found once. Approximately 4.5% of the sample comes from the top ten.

Concerning this clone itself: Its specific antigen is unknown. It has no much larger one-base neighbor in the sample; base qualities were not kept.

The CDR3 spans 14 residues, from the cysteine through the phenylalanine. The sequence is cut down to CDR3 DNA, 42 bases in frame from base 1. The germline V gene supplies CDR1 KGHDR and CDR2 SFDVKD. Relative to germline, V is 3 bases shorter and J is 5 bases shorter, with 11 bases between their ends. The time point label of this sample denotes: after anti-PD-1 therapy. Genomic DNA extracted from tumor biopsies or peripheral blood was used for bulk TCRbeta sequencing, with input ranging from roughly 616 ng to 6,004 ng. Every patient had histologically proven advanced or metastatic basal or squamous cell carcinoma and was a poor candidate for surgical resection. Of the approximately ten patients making up the basal cell carcinoma cohort, about 8 underwent bulk tumor TCR sequencing.

This receptor chain uses TRBV24-1 and TRBJ2-3; TRBD1 is a weak D gene call, 6 bases matching. Specimen: PBMCs, collected after anti-PD-1 treatment. The clonotype was recovered from a human donor with basal cell carcinoma. The DNA reads as follows: TGTGCCACCAGTGATAAAACAGGGCGAGATACGCAGTATTTT. It translates to CATSDKTGRDTQYF.